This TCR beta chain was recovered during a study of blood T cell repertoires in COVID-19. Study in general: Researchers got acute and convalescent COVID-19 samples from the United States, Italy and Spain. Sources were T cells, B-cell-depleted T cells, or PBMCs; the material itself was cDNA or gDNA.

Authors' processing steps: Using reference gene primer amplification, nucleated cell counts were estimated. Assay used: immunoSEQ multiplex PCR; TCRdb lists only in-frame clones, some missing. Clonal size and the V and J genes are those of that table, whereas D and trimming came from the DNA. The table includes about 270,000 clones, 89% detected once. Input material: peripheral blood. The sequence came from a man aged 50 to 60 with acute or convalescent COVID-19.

The CDR3, as DNA: TGTGCCAGCAGTGACAAGCCCTACGAGCAGTACTTC. Protein sequence: CASSDKPYEQYF. The gene calls are TRBV7-3 and TRBJ2-7; unclear D gene. The V end was cut by 6 bases, the J end by 2 bases, with 8 bases between. This CDR3 is 12 amino acids long. The germline CDR1 and CDR2 sequences are SGHTA and FQGTGA.